A single sample gave rise to the 17 T cell receptor beta chains below, sequenced in a study of shared clonotypes between healthy human individuals (dated by TCRdb to the early 2020s). Libraries were made using the immunoSEQ multiplex PCR assay. Entries here come from immuneACCESS through TCRdb and include only in-frame sequences with V and J called. Some clones fail to appear in such tables; in the studies checked, an unresolved V gene covers under half of the shortfall, and the cause of the remainder is unknown. Present in this sample are some 900,000 clones, approximately 76% of which were seen just once. The ten largest account for roughly 1.5% of the sample. Material: memory CD4+ T cells sorted from blood. This sample's cell subset or site label indicates: CD45RA-negative fraction. These receptors were taken from a man aged 18 to 29 in good health.

This chain uses TRBV6-5 with TRBJ2-3, with D tentatively TRBD2 (5 bases). CDR1 and CDR2 (germline): MNHEY, SVGAGI. The ends were cut back, 2 bases at V and 0 bases at J, with 12 bases in the middle. There are 16 residues in the CDR3. CDR3 residues: CASSYNEGTSTDTQYF. As DNA, the CDR3 is TGTGCCAGCAGTTACAACGAGGGAACTAGCACAGATACGCAGTATTTT.

The chain recombines TRBV5-1 with TRBJ2-3; weak D call: TRBD1 (5 bases). Trimming pared 4 bases from V and 2 bases from J, leaving 11 bases between. Germline CDR1 and CDR2: SGHRS and YFSETQ. The length of the CDR3 is 14 residues. The CDR3 is CASSRDSLTDTQYF. CDR3 nucleotide sequence: TGCGCCAGCAGCCGAGACAGCCTCACAGATACGCAGTATTTT.

The chain combines TRBV7-2 with TRBJ1-5; 9 nucleotides match TRBD1. The CDR3 is 14 amino acids. The trim removed 4 bases at V and 6 bases at J, leaving 4 bases unmatched. Germline V CDR1 and CDR2: SGHTA, FQGNSA. The CDR3 loop reads CASSSTGGGQPQHF. The CDR3 DNA reads TGTGCCAGCAGCTCGACAGGGGGGGGTCAGCCCCAGCATTTT.

The chain employs TRBV5-6 and TRBJ2-3; no clear D. V dropped 1 base and J dropped 5 bases, with 11 bases sitting between them. CDR3 length equals 14 residues. CDR1 SGHDT and CDR2 YYEEEE come from the germline V gene. The DNA of the CDR3 is TGTGCCAGCAGCTTGTCCCTTGACGGAGATACGCAGTATTTT. Encoded protein: CASSLSLDGDTQYF.

Of note for this clone: A much more abundant neighbour one base away suggests this may be a read error. Other DNA sequences within the sample encode an identical CDR3. This chain links TRBV30 with TRBJ1-6, with D tentatively TRBD1 (5 bases). This CDR3 has 13 amino acids. V was shortened by 7 bases and J by 6 bases, with 13 bases between the two germline ends. Germline lookup yields CDR1 GTSNPN and CDR2 SVGIG (reference sequence). CDR3 region: CAFQDKINSPLHF. The CDR3 region has the DNA TGTGCCTTTCAGGACAAGATTAATTCACCCCTCCACTTT. The full variable domain, in which reference TRBV30 and TRBJ1-6 provide the parts outside the CDR3, is SQTIHQWPATLVQPVGSPLSLECTVEGTSNPNLYWYRQAAGRGLQLLFYSVGIGQISSEVPQNLSASRPQDRQFILSSKKLLLSDSGFYLCAFQDKINSPLHFGNGTRLTVT.

The CDR3 DNA sequence: TGCGCCAGCAGCCTGGTTTCTGGGGCCAACGTCCTGACTTTC. Its translation is CASSLVSGANVLTF. The V call is TRBV4-1, the J call TRBJ2-6; D is uncertain. The CDR3 is 14 amino acids. The V and J ends lost 4 bases and 1 base respectively, with 5 bases between them. CDR1 and CDR2 (germline): MGHRA, YSYEKL.

V and J are TRBV6-1 and TRBJ2-2, with 7 bases identical to TRBD1. The germline V gene has CDR1 MNHNS and CDR2 SASEGT. Germline trimming cut 4 bases from V and 9 bases from J; bases unmatched to any gene: 2. This CDR3 has 12 amino acids. Here the CDR3 DNA reads TGTGCCAGCAGTGGACAGGGTAGGGAGCTGTTTTTT. This gives the protein CASSGQGRELFF.

In DNA, the CDR3 is TGTGCCAGCAGTTACGGGGCGAGCTCCTACAATGAGCAGTTCTTC. Its translation is CASSYGASSYNEQFF. This rearrangement joins TRBV6-5 to TRBJ2-1; D is perhaps TRBD1 (5 bases). This CDR3 region has 15 residues. Germline V gives CDR1 MNHEY, CDR2 SVGAGI. V was trimmed by 2 bases and J by 0 bases, leaving 8 bases between them.

This clone was observed a few times. The genes are TRBV5-6 and TRBJ2-7, with D perhaps matching TRBD1 or TRBD2 (5 bases each). The CDR3 loop spans 13 amino acids. The ends were cut back, 0 bases at V and 6 bases at J, with 10 bases in the middle. Germline V CDR1 and CDR2: SGHDT, YYEEEE. CDR3 nucleotide sequence: TGTGCCAGCAGCTTGGGGCAGGGACCCGAGCAGTACTTC. The encoded protein is CASSLGQGPEQYF.

The table lists this clone with a count of one. CDR3 loop: CASSLYRGHSNEKLFF. CDR3 nucleotide sequence: TGTGCCAGCAGCTTGTACAGGGGGCATTCTAATGAAAAACTGTTTTTT. The gene calls are TRBV5-6 and TRBJ1-4; the match to TRBD1 covers 9 bases. Germline CDR1 is SGHDT and CDR2 is YYEEEE. The CDR3 runs 16 residues. The V segment lost 1 base and the J segment 3 bases; nucleotides outside the gene matches: 4.

A word on this clone: Other nucleotide sequences from this sample produce the same CDR3. The chain combines TRBV30 with TRBJ1-2; D unresolved. The germline CDR1 and CDR2 sequences are GTSNPN and SVGIG (reference sequence). Between the trimmed V and J ends, which lost 0 bases and 2 bases, there was a span of 1 base. This CDR3 contains 11 residues. The CDR3, as DNA: TGTGCCTGGAGTGTCAACTATGGCTACACCTTC. Protein product: CAWSVNYGYTF.

The gene calls are TRBV4-3 and TRBJ1-1; possible D gene TRBD1, 5 bases. Germline V CDR1 and CDR2: LGHNA, YSLEER. With 0 bases removed from V and 5 bases from J, the gap between germline ends came to 13 bases. This CDR3 has 15 amino acids. The CDR3 DNA sequence: TGCGCCAGCAGCCAAGACGATCGGACAACGACTGAAGCTTTCTTT. This translates into CASSQDDRTTTEAFF.

The CDR3 spells CASRGSRGAGELFF. Written as DNA, the CDR3 is TGTGCCAGCCGGGGGTCACGGGGGGCCGGGGAGCTGTTTTTT. The chain employs TRBV2 and TRBJ2-2; 7 bases agree with TRBD2. The CDR3 is 14 amino acids. In germline, CDR1 is SNHLY, CDR2 FYNNEI. Trimming removed 8 bases from V and 6 bases from J; junction bases left unmatched: 9.

The chain carries TRBV6-5 and TRBJ1-2, with 8 bases matching TRBD1. V lost 6 bases and J lost 4; bases outside the gene matches: 7. The CDR3 runs 14 residues. Germline V gene lookup returns CDR1 MNHEY and CDR2 SVGAGI. The CDR3 spells CASRSGQGGYGYTF. CDR3 DNA: TGTGCCAGCAGATCAGGACAGGGTGGCTATGGCTACACCTTC.

The chain carries TRBV7-9 and TRBJ2-2, with D unclear. V was pared by 2 bases and J by 0 bases, with 10 bases between. Germline lookup yields CDR1 SEHNR and CDR2 FQNEAQ (reference sequence). CDR3 length: 16 residues. CDR3: CASSLRLPANTGELFF. CDR3 nucleotides: TGTGCCAGCAGCTTAAGGCTACCCGCGAACACCGGGGAGCTGTTTTTT.

This clone was observed a handful of times. The V call is TRBV30, the J call TRBJ2-5; D is possibly TRBD2 (7 bases). Germline loops: CDR1 GTSNPN, CDR2 SVGIG (reference sequence). Trimming shortened V by 2 bases and J by 4 bases, and 14 bases separated the two germline ends. The CDR3 spans 14 residues. The CDR3 nucleotides are TGTGCCTGGAGTTCGAGGGGGGGCGGAGAGACCCAGTACTTC. Protein product: CAWSSRGGGETQYF. Combining the CDR3 with reference TRBV30 and TRBJ2-5 gives the whole variable domain SQTIHQWPATLVQPVGSPLSLECTVEGTSNPNLYWYRQAAGRGLQLLFYSVGIGQISSEVPQNLSASRPQDRQFILSSKKLLLSDSGFYLCAWSSRGGGETQYFGPGTRLLVL.

Concerning this clone itself: This may come from a read error, since a much larger clone is one base off. The sample contains more than one DNA sequence encoding this CDR3. The chain employs TRBV4-2 and TRBJ2-1; D is perhaps TRBD2 (6 bases). CDR3 length equals 16 residues. Germline V gene sequence: CDR1 LGHNA, CDR2 YNFKEQ. In nucleotides, the CDR3 is TGTGCCAGTAGCCAAGTTACAACCGGGAGCGAGGGTGAGCAGTTCTTC. Its protein is CASSQVTTGSEGEQFF.